Reported below is one TCR beta chain. Cohort placement rested on clinical history that participants reported themselves. How the authors handled the data: Researchers report that nucleated cell counts were estimated from reference gene primer amplification. The method was immunoSEQ multiplex PCR; TCRdb's version includes in-frame clones alone and lacks a portion of them. Clone size and the V and J calls come from that table; the DNA yielded D and trimming. This sample carries 200,000 to 300,000 clones, 85% to 90% of them seen once, and the ten largest clones take more than 1.5%. Per germline, CDR1 GTSNPN and CDR2 SVGIG (reference sequence). The CDR3 is made up of 16 amino acids. This record belongs to a study of blood T cell repertoires in COVID-19. Turning to the study itself: Acute and convalescent COVID-19 specimens originated in the United States, Italy and Spain.

The TCR was taken from a man in his forties or fifties who had recovered from COVID-19. Sequenced material: PBMCs or T cells enriched from blood (not recorded which). The gene calls are TRBV30 and TRBJ2-2; 11 nucleotides align to TRBD1. The CDR3 nucleotides read TGTGCACAAGGCGCGGGACAGGGGGCGAACACCGGGGAGCTGTTTTTT. Its protein is CAQGAGQGANTGELFF.